A selection of T cell receptor beta chains follows, all from one sample in a study of blood T cell repertoires in COVID-19. Sequencing used immunoSEQ multiplex PCR; TCRdb keeps in-frame clones, though not all of them. The sample includes some 20,000 clones, around 92% seen only once; the top ten take roughly 7%. Sequencing was done on a sample of peripheral blood. Receptors were obtained from a human donor in a cohort sampled during active COVID-19. CDR3s include the opening cysteine and the closing phenylalanine or tryptophan. The D gene is left open where the match is weak. Size tells how often a clone was seen (once, few, many) or the class of an expanded clone, and some rows leave it out.

length	J	size	D	V	DNA	CDR3
13	TRBJ1-2	.	.	TRBV20-1	TGCAGTGCTAGTTCACGTAATACTTATGGCTACACCTTC	CSASSRNTYGYTF
16	TRBJ1-4	once	.	TRBV3-1/TRBV3-2	TGTGCCAGCAGCCAGGGGAGAGCTACAACTAATGAAAAACTGTTTTTT	CASSQGRATTNEKLFF
17	TRBJ2-3	.	.	TRBV5-1	TGCGCCAGCAGCGAAGGACCTAGGGCGGGGTTCACAGATACGCAGTATTTT	CASSEGPRAGFTDTQYF
13	TRBJ1-5	.	.	TRBV5-1	TGCGCCAGCAGCTCCGGTCCCGGGGGACCCCAGCATTTT	CASSSGPGGPQHF
15	TRBJ2-7	.	TRBD1	TRBV10-3	TGTGCCATCAGTGATCCGGACAGGTTCGCCCACGAGCAGTACTTC	CAISDPDRFAHEQYF
14	TRBJ1-1	.	.	TRBV7-9	TGTGCCAGCAGCCCCGACGGGGGAAACACTGAAGCTTTCTTT	CASSPDGGNTEAFF
13	TRBJ1-1	.	.	TRBV18	TGTGCCAGCTTCGGACAGAAGAACACTGAAGCTTTCTTT	CASFGQKNTEAFF
14	TRBJ2-1	.	.	TRBV3-1/TRBV3-2	TGTGCCAGCAGCCAAGGTATCTATGGGGAGGAGCAGTTCTTC	CASSQGIYGEEQFF
19	TRBJ2-4	.	TRBD2	TRBV19	TGTGCCAGTAGTATAGACCTGAGCGGGGGTGATCCAGCCAAAAACATTCAGTACTTC	CASSIDLSGGDPAKNIQYF
15	TRBJ2-1	once	.	TRBV7-8	TGTGCCAGCAGCTTATATGAGAGCTCCTACAATGAGCAGTTCTTC	CASSLYESSYNEQFF